The 6 T cell receptor beta chains reported below all come from one sample, sequenced in a study of cytomegalovirus exposure and HLA in healthy donors. Assay used: immunoSEQ multiplex PCR; TCRdb lists only in-frame clones, some missing. The sample records 220,000 or so clones, about 93% being singletons. The sequenced material came from PBMCs. The receptors shown here come from a woman in her late teens or twenties in good health and CMV-seronegative.

The chain is built from TRBV5-1 and TRBJ1-1; a possible D gene is TRBD1 (6 bases). The length of the CDR3 is 18 residues. The V gene's germline CDR1 is SGHRS and CDR2 YFSETQ. Trimming took 3 bases from V and 5 from J, leaving 26 bases between them. The CDR3 DNA reads as TGCGCCAGCAGCTCCGAAACCGCACAGGGTTGGGGTAATACTGAAGCTTTCTTT. Translation: CASSSETAQGWGNTEAFF.

This chain uses TRBV5-5 with TRBJ1-2; D is unresolved. V was cut by 1 base and J by 2 bases, with 12 bases left in between. In germline, CDR1 is SGHKS, CDR2 YYEKEE (reference sequence). This CDR3 contains 15 residues. In nucleotides, the CDR3 is TGTGCCAGCAGCTTGAATGGAGGGTTGAACTATGGCTACACCTTC. Translating gives CASSLNGGLNYGYTF.

The chain has TRBV7-9 and TRBJ1-5, with a tentative D call TRBD1 (5 bases). This CDR3 contains 15 residues. The ends were cut back, 6 bases at V and 3 bases at J, with 15 bases in the middle. CDR1 and CDR2 from the germline V gene are SEHNR and FQNEAQ (reference sequence). CDR3 sequence: CASSYQGRTNQPQHF. CDR3 sequence (DNA): TGTGCCAGCAGTTACCAGGGTCGAACCAATCAGCCCCAGCATTTT.

The CDR3 nucleotides are TGTGCCAGCAGCTTACGCGGGAGTAGTACCGGGGAGCTGTTTTTT. This encodes CASSLRGSSTGELFF. The chain links TRBV11-3 to TRBJ2-2; 7 bases agree with TRBD2. V dropped 2 bases and J dropped 5; count of bases not matched to a gene: 5. Germline CDR1 reads SGHNT; CDR2 reads YENEEA. The CDR3 is 15 amino acids.

V usage is TRBV27 and J usage is TRBJ2-7, with TRBD1 identical over 12 bases. Germline V gene lookup returns CDR1 MNHEY and CDR2 SMNVEV (reference sequence). V was pared by 6 bases and J by 4 bases, with 7 bases of the junction left unmatched. This CDR3 region has 15 residues. The CDR3 is CASRAGTGGKYEQYF. CDR3 bases: TGTGCCAGCAGAGCCGGGACAGGGGGCAAGTACGAGCAGTACTTC.

The chain recombines TRBV29-1 with TRBJ1-2; 10 positions agree with TRBD1. V gave up 7 bases and J gave up 7 bases; unmatched junction bases: 15. Germline CDR1 is SQVTM and CDR2 is ANQGSEA. This CDR3 spans 15 amino acids. The CDR3 nucleotides read TGCAGCGCCCAATTGGGGACAGGGGTAAGCGGTGGCTACACCTTC. This codes for CSAQLGTGVSGGYTF. The variable domain in full, with the rest retrieved from reference TRBV29-1 and TRBJ1-2, is SAVISQKPSRDICQRGTSLTIQCQVDSQVTMMFWYRQQPGQSLTLIATANQGSEATYESGFVIDKFPISRPNLTFSTLTVSNMSPEDSSIYLCSAQLGTGVSGGYTFGSGTRLTVV.